This TCR beta chain was profiled in a study of cytomegalovirus exposure and HLA in healthy donors. Study-wide findings and caveats: The investigators catalogued 150 or so TCR beta chains as cytomegalovirus-associated. Clusters of TCRs from the first cohort tended to co-occur in the approximately 120 validation repertoires (as a later analysis found). Cytomegalovirus status, reportedly, was diagnosed with high specificity and sensitivity by the classifier.

This clone has more than one count but fewer than ten. Its antigen is as yet unknown. The germline gives CDR1 MNHNS, CDR2 SASEGT. The CDR3 runs to 15 residues. Between the trimmed V and J ends, which lost 3 bases and 0 bases, there was a span of 6 bases. Assay used: immunoSEQ multiplex PCR; TCRdb lists only in-frame clones, some missing. The sample holds 110,000 to 150,000 clones, roughly 90% seen once. The donors were part of the 120-subject validation cohort, which stood apart from the roughly 670-subject first cohort. This sequence originates from a man aged 18 to 29 in good health and CMV-seronegative. Sequencing input: PBMCs. This rearrangement joins TRBV6-1 to TRBJ2-6; D is undetermined. The CDR3 is CASSERSSGANVLTF. Written as DNA, the CDR3 is TGTGCCAGCAGTGAGCGAAGCTCTGGGGCCAACGTCCTGACTTTC.